Listed here are 32 T cell receptor beta chains from one sample, sequenced in a study of cytomegalovirus exposure and HLA in healthy donors. Primers: 60 Vbeta forward and 13 Jbeta reverse. Libraries were prepared by immunoSEQ multiplex PCR; TCRdb keeps only in-frame clonotypes and omits some of them. The sample lists approximately 150,000 clones, around 72% occurring once. Material: PBMCs. The receptors stem from a woman between 40 and 55 years old in good health and CMV-seropositive.

This chain connects TRBV4-3 to TRBJ2-3; 7 positions match TRBD1. V trimming: 3 bases; J trimming: 7 bases; junction bases outside the gene matches: 10. The CDR3 is made up of 15 amino acids. Germline V gene data show CDR1 as LGHNA and CDR2 as YSLEER. The CDR3 bases are TGCGCCAGCAGCCATTCTGCCCCAGGGGGTAATACGCAGTATTTT. Amino acids: CASSHSAPGGNTQYF.

This rearrangement joins TRBV11-2 to TRBJ2-5; D remains ambiguous. Deletions cut 0 bases from V and 4 bases from J, with 6 bases between. The germline CDR1 and CDR2 sequences are SGHAT and FQNNGV. The CDR3 covers 13 residues. Here the CDR3 reads CASSLDSVETQYF. The CDR3 coding sequence is TGTGCCAGCAGCTTAGATTCCGTAGAGACCCAGTACTTC.

This rearrangement joins TRBV19 to TRBJ2-7; 8 positions match TRBD1. The CDR3 extends over 13 amino acids. J gave up 5 bases and V 5 bases, and 5 bases lay outside the gene matches. Germline values: CDR1 LNHDA, CDR2 SQIVND (reference sequence). CDR3 region: CASSARQGNEQYF. DNA of the CDR3: TGTGCCAGTAGTGCGCGACAGGGGAACGAGCAGTACTTC.

This chain links TRBV4-3 with TRBJ2-3; a weak D match, TRBD2 (6 bases). Deletions cut 0 bases from V and 2 bases from J, with 9 bases between. The length of the CDR3 is 15 residues. CDR1 is LGHNA and CDR2 is YSLEER in the germline V gene. CDR3 sequence reads: CASSQEGGDTDTQYF. CDR3 bases: TGCGCCAGCAGCCAAGAAGGCGGGGACACAGATACGCAGTATTTT.

The chain employs TRBV28 and TRBJ1-5; no clear D gene. With 3 bases removed from V and 0 bases from J, the gap between germline ends came to 6 bases. CDR1 MDHEN and CDR2 SYDVKM come from the germline V gene. This CDR3 region has 14 residues. The CDR3 is CASSLRVSNQPQHF. The CDR3, as DNA: TGTGCCAGCAGTTTGAGAGTTAGCAATCAGCCCCAGCATTTT. The full variable domain, completed using reference TRBV28 and TRBJ1-5, is DVKVTQSSRYLVKRTGEKVFLECVQDMDHENMFWYRQDPGLGLRLIYFSYDVKMKEKGDIPEGYSVSREKKERFSLILESASTNQTSMYLCASSLRVSNQPQHFGDGTRLSIL.

The gene calls are TRBV9 and TRBJ2-3, with TRBD1 matching 9 bases. The CDR3 is 15 residues long. The V segment lost 3 bases and the J segment 4 bases; nucleotides outside the gene matches: 6. Germline CDR1 reads SGDLS; CDR2 reads YYNGEE. CDR3 nucleotides: TGTGCCAGCAGCGCCGGACAGGGGATAGCAGATACGCAGTATTTT. As protein: CASSAGQGIADTQYF.

This clone is a singleton in its sample. The V gene is TRBV18, the J gene TRBJ2-7; 7 bases fit TRBD1. The V gene's germline CDR1 is KGHSH and CDR2 LQKENI. This CDR3 is built from 15 residues. The J segment lost 2 bases and the V segment lost 3 bases, leaving 7 bases of the junction unmatched. DNA of the CDR3: TGTGCCAGCTCACCTTATACAGGGGCGGCCTACGAGCAGTACTTC. It is translated as CASSPYTGAAYEQYF.

The chain joins TRBV28 to TRBJ1-1; D is unresolved. Germline V CDR1 and CDR2: MDHEN, SYDVKM. V was shortened by 6 bases and J by 11 bases, with 19 bases between the two germline ends. This CDR3 has 13 amino acids. The CDR3 loop is CASSRLTRAVAFF. As DNA, the CDR3 is TGTGCCAGCAGCCGCCTGACGCGGGCAGTCGCTTTCTTT.

This sequence joins TRBV18 and TRBJ1-6; weak D call: TRBD1 (5 bases). The V end lost 4 bases, the J end lost 10 bases, and 14 bases lay between the germline ends. The CDR3 has 14 residues. CDR1 KGHSH and CDR2 LQKENI come from the germline V gene. CDR3 amino acids: CASSLSGFESPLHF. The CDR3, as DNA: TGTGCCAGCTCACTTTCAGGGTTCGAATCACCCCTCCACTTT.

V gene TRBV27 combines with J gene TRBJ2-1; D is perhaps TRBD2 (6 bases). CDR1 is MNHEY and CDR2 is SMNVEV in the germline V gene (reference sequence). The CDR3 totals 13 residues. V was pared by 5 bases and J by 9 bases, with 14 bases between. The CDR3 spells CASSELASFEQFF. DNA for the CDR3: TGTGCCAGCAGTGAACTAGCTAGCTTTGAGCAGTTCTTC.

This sequence joins TRBV5-1 and TRBJ1-4, with 10 bases fitting TRBD1. The J segment lost 6 bases and the V segment lost 8 bases, leaving 10 bases of the junction unmatched. This CDR3 has 15 amino acids. Germline V gene data show CDR1 as SGHRS and CDR2 as YFSETQ. The CDR3 DNA reads TGCGCCAGTACGGGACAGGGGCTGCTGGATGAAAAACTGTTTTTT. As protein: CASTGQGLLDEKLFF. The full variable domain, with the rest looked up from reference TRBV5-1 and TRBJ1-4, is KAGVTQTPRYLIKTRGQQVTLSCSPISGHRSVSWYQQTPGQGLQFLFEYFSETQRNKGNFPGRFSGRQFSNSRSEMNVSTLELGDSALYLCASTGQGLLDEKLFFGSGTQLSVL.

This clone appeared a few times. The chain recombines TRBV21-1 with TRBJ2-3; no check of the table's D call, TRBD1, against the DNA was made. TRBV21-1 is designated a pseudogene. The CDR3 totals 10 residues. CDR3 region: CARTSDTQYF. The CDR3 coding sequence is TGTGCCAGAACATCGGATACGCAGTATTTT.

The chain is built from TRBV19 and TRBJ2-4; 10 positions match TRBD1. The J segment lost 0 bases and the V segment lost 4 bases, leaving 9 bases of the junction unmatched. Germline V gene data show CDR1 as LNHDA and CDR2 as SQIVND (reference sequence). This CDR3 region has 18 residues. The CDR3 sequence is CASSTGTGVGLAKNIQYF. CDR3 sequence (DNA): TGTGCCAGTAGTACCGGGACAGGGGTCGGTCTAGCCAAAAACATTCAGTACTTC.

The rearrangement links TRBV5-1 to TRBJ2-6; tentative D call: TRBD1 (6 bases). The CDR3 contains 17 residues. The germline V and J ends were trimmed by 3 bases and 0 bases, with 13 bases remaining between them. Germline V gene lookup returns CDR1 SGHRS and CDR2 YFSETQ. CDR3 bases: TGCGCCAGCAGCTCAACAGGGCTTCCCTCTGGGGCCAACGTCCTGACTTTC. It yields the protein CASSSTGLPSGANVLTF. The variable domain in full, with the rest retrieved from reference TRBV5-1 and TRBJ2-6, is KAGVTQTPRYLIKTRGQQVTLSCSPISGHRSVSWYQQTPGQGLQFLFEYFSETQRNKGNFPGRFSGRQFSNSRSEMNVSTLELGDSALYLCASSSTGLPSGANVLTFGAGSRLTVL.

V is TRBV29-1 and J is TRBJ1-2, with D unresolved. Germline V CDR1 and CDR2: SQVTM, ANQGSEA. Trimming removed 0 bases from V and 5 bases from J, with 13 bases in between. This CDR3 comprises 14 residues. The CDR3, as DNA: TGCAGCGTTGAAGATCAGAGTGCGGGATATGGCTACACCTTC. Its protein product is CSVEDQSAGYGYTF.

The chain is built from TRBV14 and TRBJ2-3; a possible D gene is TRBD2 (7 bases). The CDR3 consists of 17 residues. Trimming took off 1 base at V and 3 bases at J, with 17 bases between the two ends. The V gene's germline CDR1 is SGHDN and CDR2 FVKESK. The CDR3 DNA is TGTGCCAGCAGCCAAGTCATCGCGCGGGGGCGTACAGATACGCAGTATTTT. Protein sequence: CASSQVIARGRTDTQYF.

The genes are TRBV7-3 and TRBJ2-3; TRBD1 matches at 7 bases. This CDR3 is built from 14 residues. V lost 5 bases, J lost 2 bases, and 4 bases stayed unmatched. Germline V gives CDR1 SGHTA, CDR2 FQGTGA. DNA of the CDR3: TGTGCCAGCAGCATCCAGGGGGACACAGATACGCAGTATTTT. This gives the protein CASSIQGDTDTQYF.

This rearrangement joins TRBV2 to TRBJ2-3, with 9 nucleotides matching TRBD1. This CDR3 has 16 amino acids. The germline gives CDR1 SNHLY, CDR2 FYNNEI. Losses at the gene ends were 5 bases for V and 0 bases for J; bases not matched to a gene: 6. The CDR3 region is CASSLTGTGSTDTQYF. The DNA for the CDR3 is TGTGCCAGCAGTTTAACCGGGACAGGGAGCACAGATACGCAGTATTTT.

The chain carries TRBV4-2 and TRBJ2-7; a possible D gene is TRBD2 (6 bases). This CDR3 contains 14 residues. Germline V gene sequence: CDR1 LGHNA, CDR2 YNFKEQ. V was shortened by 4 bases and J by 6 bases, with 16 bases between the two germline ends. In nucleotides, the CDR3 is TGTGCCAGCAGCCCGACAACGGGGGTTGTCGAGCAGTACTTC. Amino acids: CASSPTTGVVEQYF.

J is TRBJ1-1 and V is TRBV29-1; D is uncertain. In germline, CDR1 is SQVTM, CDR2 ANQGSEA. Trimming removed 3 bases from V and 11 bases from J, with 16 bases in between. This CDR3 spans 12 amino acids. In DNA, the CDR3 is TGCAGCGTTGAGCACGCCCCCGCCGAGGCTTTCTTT. Translation gives CSVEHAPAEAFF.

The chain recombines TRBV4-2 with TRBJ1-2, with D hard to call. The CDR3 has 11 amino acids. V was shortened by 5 bases and J by 2 bases, with 3 bases between the two germline ends. The germline V gene encodes CDR1 LGHNA and CDR2 YNFKEQ. The CDR3 region is CASSANYGYTF. The CDR3 coding sequence is TGTGCCAGCAGCGCGAACTATGGCTACACCTTC.

The chain has TRBV29-1 and TRBJ2-1; TRBD2 matches 14 bases. The J segment lost 3 bases and the V segment lost 7 bases, leaving 2 bases of the junction unmatched. The CDR3 runs 14 residues. Germline-derived CDR1 and CDR2 are SQVTM and ANQGSEA. Here the CDR3 reads CSAGTSGGYNEQFF. In DNA, the CDR3 is TGCAGCGCCGGGACTAGCGGGGGCTACAATGAGCAGTTCTTC.

The rearrangement links TRBV18 to TRBJ2-1; no firm D call. V was shortened by 1 base and J by 6 bases, with 7 bases between the two germline ends. CDR3 length equals 13 residues. From germline, CDR1 is KGHSH and CDR2 LQKENI. The CDR3 loop reads CASSPLRPNEQFF. DNA for the CDR3: TGTGCCAGCTCACCACTGAGGCCCAATGAGCAGTTCTTC.

The rearrangement links TRBV28 to TRBJ2-7, with D perhaps matching TRBD1 (6 bases). The germline V and J ends were trimmed by 8 bases and 3 bases, with 20 bases remaining between them. The germline CDR1 and CDR2 sequences are MDHEN and SYDVKM. CDR3 length equals 15 residues. For the CDR3, the DNA is TGTGCCAGCGGAACCCCACAGGGTACAGGCTACGAGCAGTACTTC. This encodes CASGTPQGTGYEQYF.

The chain joins TRBV30 to TRBJ2-1; D not resolved. The CDR3 is made up of 12 amino acids. Germline CDR1 GTSNPN, CDR2 SVGIG (reference sequence). Trimming took 0 bases from V and 7 from J, leaving 7 bases between them. The CDR3 protein is CAWSVMRNEQFF. The CDR3 DNA is TGTGCCTGGAGTGTAATGCGGAATGAGCAGTTCTTC. The full variable domain, with the rest looked up from reference TRBV30 and TRBJ2-1, is SQTIHQWPATLVQPVGSPLSLECTVEGTSNPNLYWYRQAAGRGLQLLFYSVGIGQISSEVPQNLSASRPQDRQFILSSKKLLLSDSGFYLCAWSVMRNEQFFGPGTRLTVL.

Remarks on this clone: Other DNA variants within this sample encode the same CDR3. The gene calls are TRBV18 and TRBJ1-5, with 10 bases lining up with TRBD1. Germline CDR1 reads KGHSH; CDR2 reads LQKENI. The CDR3 has 14 amino acids. Trimming cost V 3 bases and J 6 bases; bases outside gene matches: 2. DNA for the CDR3: TGTGCCAGCTCACCCGGGACAGGGGCTCAGCCCCAGCATTTT. Its translation: CASSPGTGAQPQHF.

This chain links TRBV10-1 with TRBJ1-2; 7 bases are a match to TRBD1. The CDR3 sequence is 13 residues long. With V trimmed by 8 bases and J by 9 bases, 12 bases remained unmatched. Germline CDR1 and CDR2: WNHNN and SYGVQD (reference sequence). This CDR3 is CASPEGQASSYTF. The CDR3 region has the DNA TGCGCCAGCCCAGAAGGACAGGCTTCTAGCTACACCTTC.

The V call is TRBV28, the J call TRBJ2-5; TRBD2 matches at 10 bases. The J call is doubtful: the DNA matches TRBJ2-7 better. Per germline, CDR1 MDHEN and CDR2 SYDVKM. The CDR3 contains 14 residues. The CDR3 loop reads CASSSSGGAGEQYF. The CDR3 coding sequence is TGTGCCAGCAGTTCCAGCGGGGGGGCCGGCGAGCAGTACTTC.

This clone was seen a handful of times. The V call is TRBV29-1, the J call TRBJ1-2; TRBD1 might be the D (6 bases). This CDR3 comprises 13 residues. V was cut by 7 bases and J by 3 bases, with 15 bases left in between. CDR1 and CDR2 from the germline V gene are SQVTM and ANQGSEA. The CDR3 DNA reads TGCAGCGCTGGCCGGGACACCGACTATGGCTACACCTTC. It yields the protein CSAGRDTDYGYTF.

The CDR3 DNA reads as TGTGCCAGCAGTTTGACAGGGCCCCAGCAGCCCCAGCATTTT. It is translated as CASSLTGPQQPQHF. The chain is built from TRBV6-1 and TRBJ1-5; 7 bases align to TRBD1. Per the germline V gene, CDR1 is MNHNS and CDR2 is SASEGT. The junction had 8 bases not matched to a gene; V was cut back by 5 bases and J by 7 bases. The length of the CDR3 is 14 residues.

This clone was counted once. An end of the junction differs from the germline gene, which may be a read error. V usage is TRBV4-3 and J usage is TRBJ1-1; no reliable D call. The CDR3 has 13 residues. Germline CDR1 is LGHNA and CDR2 is YSLEER. CDR3 in DNA: TGCGCCAGCAGCCAAGAGGGCTTAGGTGAAACTTTCTTT. Translation gives CASSQEGLGETFF.

The chain couples TRBV11-2 to TRBJ1-2; 8 bases agree with TRBD1. The V segment lost 0 bases and the J segment 7 bases; nucleotides outside the gene matches: 4. CDR3 length equals 14 residues. CDR1 and CDR2 (germline): SGHAT, FQNNGV. CDR3 amino acids: CASSLDQGARGYTF. CDR3 DNA sequence: TGTGCCAGCAGCTTAGATCAGGGGGCGCGTGGCTACACCTTC.